The 14 T cell receptor beta chains presented below share a single source sample, sequenced in a study of shared clonotypes between healthy human individuals. The assay was immunoSEQ multiplex PCR, and TCRdb's table has in-frame clones only and misses some. The sample records roughly 700,000 clones, approximately 79% being singletons. The material sequenced was memory CD4+ T cells sorted from blood. This sample's subset: CD45RA-negative fraction. These receptors all come from a woman aged 30 to 39 in good health.

This chain connects TRBV6-5 to TRBJ2-1; 10 bases line up with TRBD2. Germline lookup yields CDR1 MNHEY and CDR2 SVGAGI. V lost 7 bases to trimming and J lost 6 bases; unmatched junction nucleotides: 9. The CDR3 contains 15 residues. The DNA of the CDR3 is TGTGCCAGCAAAAGGACTAGCGGAACTTTCAATGAGCAGTTCTTC. Translating gives CASKRTSGTFNEQFF.

The V call is TRBV27, the J call TRBJ1-1, with 8 bases aligning to TRBD1. Germline V lookup: CDR1 MNHEY, CDR2 SMNVEV (reference sequence). The CDR3 is 15 residues long. Germline trimming cut 6 bases from V and 1 base from J; bases unmatched to any gene: 7. Here the CDR3 DNA reads TGTGCCAGCAGGCTAAGGGACAGGAGGAACACTGAAGCTTTCTTT. It specifies CASRLRDRRNTEAFF.

The chain uses TRBV5-8 and TRBJ2-2; 8 bases fit TRBD2. V lost 0 bases and J lost 6; bases outside the gene matches: 7. CDR1 SGHTS and CDR2 YDEGEE come from the germline V gene. The length of the CDR3 is 16 residues. CDR3 nucleotides: TGTGCCAGCAGCTTGGTCCGGGGGGGCCTGGCCGGGGAGCTGTTTTTT. Translation: CASSLVRGGLAGELFF.

V and J are TRBV19 and TRBJ2-1; maybe TRBD2 (6 bases). Trimming removed 6 bases at V and 7 bases at J, with 22 bases between. Germline loops: CDR1 LNHDA, CDR2 SQIVND (reference sequence). The CDR3 is 16 residues long. The CDR3 nucleotides read TGTGCCAGTAGAAAGGGCCCTGCGGCGGGATCTAATGAGCAGTTCTTC. This sequence encodes CASRKGPAAGSNEQFF.

CDR3 DNA sequence: TGTGCCAGCAGTTACCGGGCCGCGGGAGCTGAAGCTTTCTTT. Protein product: CASSYRAAGAEAFF. The chain carries TRBV6-6 and TRBJ1-1, with unresolved D. The CDR3 contains 14 residues. Between the trimmed V and J ends, which lost 2 bases and 6 bases, there was a span of 13 bases. Germline V gives CDR1 MNHNY, CDR2 SVGAGI (reference sequence).

The chain has TRBV28 and TRBJ1-2; D is unclear. This CDR3 is built from 12 residues. Germline-derived CDR1 and CDR2 are MDHEN and SYDVKM. Trimming removed 5 bases from V and 8 bases from J, with 12 bases in between. CDR3 sequence reads: CASSVGSLGYTF. The CDR3 DNA reads TGTGCCAGCAGTGTCGGGAGTCTGGGCTACACCTTC.

The J gene is TRBJ2-1, the V gene TRBV19; D might be TRBD2 (5 bases). The V end was cut by 3 bases, the J end by 1 base, with 7 bases between. This CDR3 comprises 14 residues. CDR1 and CDR2 from the germline V gene are LNHDA and SQIVND (reference sequence). For the CDR3, the DNA is TGTGCCAGTAGTATGGGAGTGTCCTACAATGAGCAGTTCTTC. This codes for CASSMGVSYNEQFF.

A remark on this clone: The identical CDR3 is also encoded by other nucleotide sequences in the sample. The chain combines TRBV6-1 with TRBJ1-5; unclear D gene. Between the trimmed V and J ends, which lost 3 bases and 0 bases, there was a span of 9 bases. CDR1 and CDR2 from the germline V gene are MNHNS and SASEGT. The CDR3 length is 15 residues. CDR3 sequence (DNA): TGTGCCAGCAGTGAGGGCAGTGTTAGCAATCAGCCCCAGCATTTT. Translating it yields CASSEGSVSNQPQHF.

Regarding this clone: Other nucleotide sequences from this sample produce the same CDR3. The gene calls are TRBV19 and TRBJ1-5, with D unresolved. The CDR3 sequence is 15 residues long. The V end lost 3 bases, the J end lost 1 base, and 10 bases lay between the germline ends. Germline loops: CDR1 LNHDA, CDR2 SQIVND (reference sequence). The DNA of the CDR3 is TGTGCCAGTAGTATTTGGGGTACGAGCAATCAGCCCCAGCATTTT. Its translation is CASSIWGTSNQPQHF.

This rearrangement joins TRBV7-9 to TRBJ2-7; perhaps TRBD2 as D (6 bases). Looked up from germline, CDR1 is SEHNR and CDR2 is FQNEAQ (reference sequence). The CDR3 is made up of 12 amino acids. Trimming stripped 11 bases from V and 3 bases from J, with 14 bases between. CDR3 bases: TGTGCCGGATCTAGCGACGACTACGAGCAGTACTTC. It is translated as CAGSSDDYEQYF. The full variable domain, rest sourced from reference TRBV7-9 and TRBJ2-7, is DTGVSQNPRHKITKRGQNVTFRCDPISEHNRLYWYRQTLGQGPEFLTYFQNEAQLEKSRLLSDRFSAERPKGSFSTLEIQRTEQGDSAMYLCAGSSDDYEQYFGPGTRLTVT.

The chain is built from TRBV27 and TRBJ2-1, with D perhaps being TRBD1 or TRBD2 (5 bases each). Germline CDR1 MNHEY, CDR2 SMNVEV (reference sequence). The V and J ends lost 5 bases and 5 bases respectively, with 25 bases between them. The CDR3 contains 18 residues. This chain's CDR3 is CASSIRQGWGFGNNEQFF. The CDR3 DNA sequence: TGTGCCAGCAGTATCCGCCAGGGTTGGGGGTTCGGCAACAATGAGCAGTTCTTC.

The chain couples TRBV5-1 to TRBJ2-1; 9 nucleotides align to TRBD1. Germline CDR1 and CDR2: SGHRS and YFSETQ. The trim removed 6 bases at V and 4 bases at J, leaving 2 bases unmatched. The CDR3 totals 13 residues. CDR3 sequence reads: CASMGQGYNEQFF. The DNA of the CDR3 is TGCGCCAGCATGGGACAGGGATACAATGAGCAGTTCTTC.

The rearrangement joins TRBV2 to TRBJ2-1; D perhaps matches TRBD2 (6 bases). The germline gives CDR1 SNHLY, CDR2 FYNNEI. Trimming shortened V by 6 bases and J by 0 bases, and 9 bases separated the two germline ends. The CDR3 extends over 14 amino acids. CDR3 sequence (DNA): TGTGCCAGCAGCAGCGGGTTCTCCTACAATGAGCAGTTCTTC. It codes for CASSSGFSYNEQFF.

This rearrangement joins TRBV7-9 to TRBJ2-7; D is ambiguous. The CDR3 is made up of 13 amino acids. CDR1 is SEHNR and CDR2 is FQNEAQ in the germline V gene (reference sequence). Trimming took 2 bases from V and 6 from J, leaving 11 bases between them. This chain's CDR3 is CASSLYDTGEQYF. The CDR3 nucleotides are TGTGCCAGCAGCTTATACGACACGGGCGAGCAGTACTTC.